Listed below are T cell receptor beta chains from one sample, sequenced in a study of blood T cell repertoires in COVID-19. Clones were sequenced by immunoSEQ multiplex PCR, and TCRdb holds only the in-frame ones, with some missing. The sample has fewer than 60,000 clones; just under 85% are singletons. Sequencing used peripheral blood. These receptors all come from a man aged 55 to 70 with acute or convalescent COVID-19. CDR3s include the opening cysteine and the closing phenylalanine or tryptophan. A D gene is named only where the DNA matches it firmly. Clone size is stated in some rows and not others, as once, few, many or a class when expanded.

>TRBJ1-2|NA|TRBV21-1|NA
TGTGCCAGCAGCGCACGACAGGGGTTTGGCTATGGCTACACCTTC
CASSARQGFGYGYTF
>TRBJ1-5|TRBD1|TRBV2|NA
TGTGCCAGCAGTGAATTCCAGGGACAGGGATATTGGAATCAGCCCCAGCATTTT
CASSEFQGQGYWNQPQHF
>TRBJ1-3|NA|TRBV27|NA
TGTGCCAGCAGTTCTAACGCCCGAAACACCATATATTTT
CASSSNARNTIYF
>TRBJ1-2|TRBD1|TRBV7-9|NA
TGTGCCAGCAGCTTAAGGGGGGACCGGGACAGGGATGGCTACACCTTC
CASSLRGDRDRDGYTF
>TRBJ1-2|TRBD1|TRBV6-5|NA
TGTGCCAGCAGATCAACAGGGGTGAACGGCTACACCTTC
CASRSTGVNGYTF
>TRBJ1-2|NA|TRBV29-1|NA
TGCAGCGTTGGCGAAATGTTGTATGGCTACACCTTC
CSVGEMLYGYTF
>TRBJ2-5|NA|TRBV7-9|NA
TGTGCCAGCAGCGGGCAGGGGCGAGAGACCCAGTACTTC
CASSGQGRETQYF
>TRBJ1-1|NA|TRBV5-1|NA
TGCGCCAGCAGAATGGCCAGGAACACTGAAGCTTTCTTT
CASRMARNTEAFF
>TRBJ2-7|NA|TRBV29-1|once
TGCAGCGCTGGACAGCCTAACCTGTACGAGCAGTACTTC
CSAGQPNLYEQYF
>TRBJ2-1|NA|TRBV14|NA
TGTGCCAGCAGCCAATTACAGGGACCCTACAATGAGCAGTTCTTC
CASSQLQGPYNEQFF
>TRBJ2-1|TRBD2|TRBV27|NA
TGTGCCAGCACGCGGGGGAGCTCCTACAATGAGCAGTTCTTC
CASTRGSSYNEQFF
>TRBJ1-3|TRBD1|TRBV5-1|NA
TGCGCCAGCAGCCCGGGACAGCTAGTAGGGGGAAACACCATATATTTT
CASSPGQLVGGNTIYF
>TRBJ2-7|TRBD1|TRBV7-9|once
TGTGCCAGCAGCACCGGGACAGGGGTGCGGGAGCAGTACTTC
CASSTGTGVREQYF
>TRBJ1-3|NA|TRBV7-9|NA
TGTGCCAGCAGCTGGGACACGAACTCTGGAAACACCATATATTTT
CASSWDTNSGNTIYF
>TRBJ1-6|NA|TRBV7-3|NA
TGTGCCAGCAGCACCCAGGCCGGGGAGCCCCTCCACTTT
CASSTQAGEPLHF
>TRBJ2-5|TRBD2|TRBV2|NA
TGTGCCAGCAGCATACTAGCGGTAAAAGAGACCCAGTACTTC
CASSILAVKETQYF
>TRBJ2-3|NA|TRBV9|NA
TGTGCCAGCAGCGTAGAGGGGTCGGTGACAGATACGCAGTATTTT
CASSVEGSVTDTQYF
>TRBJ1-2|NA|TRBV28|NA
TGTGCCAGCAGTTATGGGGGGGCTAGTGGCTACACCTTC
CASSYGGASGYTF
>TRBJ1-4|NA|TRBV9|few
TGTGCCAGCAGCCCAGACCAGGGTTTTAATGAAAAACTGTTTTTT
CASSPDQGFNEKLFF
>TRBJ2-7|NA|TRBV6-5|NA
TGTGCCAGCCGCCCGGATAGAGGCGCTGGATACGAGCAGTACTTC
CASRPDRGAGYEQYF
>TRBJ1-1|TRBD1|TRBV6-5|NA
TGTGCCAGCAGTTACCAGACAGGGGGTGAAGCTTTCTTT
CASSYQTGGEAFF
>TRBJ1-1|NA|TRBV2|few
TGTGCCAGCAGTGCGACAGAATGGGGCACTGAAGCTTTCTTT
CASSATEWGTEAFF
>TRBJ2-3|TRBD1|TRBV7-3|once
TGTGCCAGCAGCCCCACAGGGGGCGCGGATACGCAGTATTTT
CASSPTGGADTQYF
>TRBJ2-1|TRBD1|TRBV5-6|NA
TGTGCCAGCAGCCCAGGACAGGAGCTAAGAGAGCAGTTCTTC
CASSPGQELREQFF
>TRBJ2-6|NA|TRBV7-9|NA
TGTGCCAGCAGCTTACAAGCGTCTGGGGCCAACGTCCTGACTTTC
CASSLQASGANVLTF
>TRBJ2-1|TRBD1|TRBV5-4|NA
TGTGCCAGCAGCTTCCGAGGGGGCGCCTACAATGAGCAGTTCTTC
CASSFRGGAYNEQFF
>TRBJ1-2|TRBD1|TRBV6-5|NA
TGTGCCAGCAGGGACAGGGGAACTTCGAACTATGGCTACACCTTC
CASRDRGTSNYGYTF
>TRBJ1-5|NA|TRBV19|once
TGTGCCAGTAGTATGTATACAGGGAATAGCAATCAGCCCCAGCATTTT
CASSMYTGNSNQPQHF
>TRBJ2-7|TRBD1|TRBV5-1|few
TGCGCCAGCAGCCGTGAACAGGGGGACGCCTACGAGCAGTACTTC
CASSREQGDAYEQYF
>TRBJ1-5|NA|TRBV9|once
TGTGCCAGCAGCGTGGGGTACGAGGGTTGGGAGCCCCAGCATTTT
CASSVGYEGWEPQHF
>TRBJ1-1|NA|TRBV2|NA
TGTGCCAGCAGTGAAATAGCGGCAGGGCTTGAAGCTTTCTTT
CASSEIAAGLEAFF
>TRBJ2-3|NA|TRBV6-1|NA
TGTGCCAGCAGTGAAAATCCAGGGACTAGCACAGATACGCAGTATTTT
CASSENPGTSTDTQYF
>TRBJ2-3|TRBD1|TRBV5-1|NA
TGCGCCAGCAGCTTGGAGGACAGGTTCACAGATACGCAGTATTTT
CASSLEDRFTDTQYF
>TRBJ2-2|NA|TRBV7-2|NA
TGTGCCAGCAGCTTAGGAAGGACTACGAACACCGGGGAGCTGTTTTTT
CASSLGRTTNTGELFF
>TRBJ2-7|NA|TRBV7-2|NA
TGTGCCAGCAGCTTCTCCTCGGCGGGCGCCTACGAGCAGTACTTC
CASSFSSAGAYEQYF
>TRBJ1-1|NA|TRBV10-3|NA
TGTGCCATCACGGATCTACCCGGAGGGACCAACACTGAAGCTTTCTTT
CAITDLPGGTNTEAFF
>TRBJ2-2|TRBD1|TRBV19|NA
TGTGCCAGCAAAACAGGGGATCGGAACACCGGGGAGCTGTTTTTT
CASKTGDRNTGELFF
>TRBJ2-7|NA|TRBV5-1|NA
TGCGCCAGCAGCTCACCACCAGGCTACGAGCAGTACTTC
CASSSPPGYEQYF